This record covers a single T cell receptor (beta chain). As yet, its antigen is unknown. These data are taken from a study of cytomegalovirus exposure and HLA in healthy donors. Trimming removed 6 bases at V and 4 bases at J, with 12 bases between. Germline CDR1 and CDR2: MGHDK and SYGVNS. The CDR3 spans 13 residues. General observations from the study: As confirmed in vitro, three CMV-associated chains were specific for CMV antigens. Cytomegalovirus status, reportedly, was diagnosed with high specificity and sensitivity by the classifier. Analysis was carried out at a later point, and it linked a missense DCLRE1C variant to TCR beta V- and J-gene trimming.

PCR involved 60 Vbeta and 13 Jbeta primers. Clones were read by immunoSEQ multiplex PCR, and TCRdb kept only the in-frame ones, dropping some. This table holds 75,000 to 90,000 clones, 65% to 85% found once. V usage is TRBV25-1 and J usage is TRBJ1-2, with a tentative D call TRBD1 (6 bases). The sequence derives from a man aged 50 to 60 in good health and CMV-seronegative. The sample consisted of PBMCs. This chain's CDR3 is CASSTGLSYGYTF. The CDR3 DNA is TGTGCCAGCAGCACAGGGTTATCCTATGGCTACACCTTC.